The next 21 T cell receptor beta chains were all read from a single sample in a study of blood T cell repertoires in COVID-19. Libraries were prepared by immunoSEQ multiplex PCR; TCRdb keeps only in-frame clonotypes and omits some of them. The sample lists approximately 100,000 clones, 88% seen once, with less than 7.5% in the top ten. The specimen sequenced was peripheral blood. The receptor set was obtained from a woman aged 55-70 years with acute or convalescent COVID-19.

The chain employs TRBV2 and TRBJ1-2; D not resolved. This CDR3 has 14 amino acids. The V gene's germline CDR1 is SNHLY and CDR2 FYNNEI. Trimming removed 4 bases from V and 4 bases from J, with 13 bases in between. The CDR3 nucleotides read TGTGCCAGCAGTGTAGGGAGATCGGTCTATGGCTACACCTTC. It yields the protein CASSVGRSVYGYTF.

V usage is TRBV7-9 and J usage is TRBJ1-2, with 7 bases identical to TRBD1. Germline V gene sequence: CDR1 SEHNR, CDR2 FQNEAQ (reference sequence). Trimming at V came to 5 bases and at J to 2 bases, leaving 14 bases not matched to a gene. CDR3 length: 17 amino acids. CDR3 protein: CASSQDRIESRNYGYTF. As DNA, the CDR3 is TGTGCCAGCAGCCAGGACAGGATAGAATCGCGGAACTATGGCTACACCTTC.

The rearrangement joins TRBV12-3 or TRBV12-4 to TRBJ1-1; 7 nucleotides align to TRBD1. The ends lost 6 bases at V and 11 bases at J; junction bases unmatched: 6. The CDR3 loop spans 11 amino acids. As DNA, the CDR3 is TGTGCCAGCAGGACAGGGTTTGGGGCTTTCTTT. Translating gives CASRTGFGAFF.

V gene TRBV7-9 combines with J gene TRBJ2-5; perhaps TRBD2 as D (5 bases). CDR1 and CDR2 from the germline V gene are SEHNR and FQNEAQ (reference sequence). With 4 bases removed from V and 5 bases from J, the gap between germline ends came to 14 bases. The CDR3 is 14 residues long. CDR3 in DNA: TGTGCCAGCAGCTGGACCCAGAGAGGGGAGACCCAGTACTTC. Its translation is CASSWTQRGETQYF.

The V gene is TRBV28, the J gene TRBJ1-1, with 7 bases that match TRBD1. V was pared by 3 bases and J by 3 bases, with 4 bases of the junction left unmatched. CDR1 is MDHEN and CDR2 is SYDVKM in the germline V gene. The CDR3 has 14 amino acids. The CDR3 coding sequence is TGTGCCAGCAGTTTTGGGACAGCGGACACTGAAGCTTTCTTT. This translates into CASSFGTADTEAFF. The full variable domain, with the rest looked up from reference TRBV28 and TRBJ1-1, is DVKVTQSSRYLVKRTGEKVFLECVQDMDHENMFWYRQDPGLGLRLIYFSYDVKMKEKGDIPEGYSVSREKKERFSLILESASTNQTSMYLCASSFGTADTEAFFGQGTRLTVV.

The chain is built from TRBV9 and TRBJ2-4; 8 bases map to TRBD2. J was trimmed by 8 bases and V by 0 bases; bases with no gene match: 4. This CDR3 spans 14 amino acids. Germline CDR1 is SGDLS and CDR2 is YYNGEE. The CDR3 DNA is TGTGCCAGCAGCGTAGTAGGGACTAGTGACATTCAGTACTTC. Amino acids: CASSVVGTSDIQYF.

In its sample, this clone was seen once. This sequence joins TRBV7-8 and TRBJ2-5; D uncertain. The V gene lost 1 base and the J gene lost 4 bases, with 16 bases spanning the gap. The CDR3 has 16 residues. Germline V gives CDR1 SGHVS, CDR2 FQNEAQ. The CDR3 sequence is CASSLGAGYGSETQYF. The DNA for the CDR3 is TGTGCCAGCAGCTTAGGGGCAGGCTATGGATCAGAGACCCAGTACTTC.

In its sample, this clone was seen once. The V and J genes are TRBV10-3 and TRBJ2-1; 7 bases line up with TRBD1. With 7 bases clipped from V and 7 bases from J, the junction kept 10 bases outside the gene matches. Germline CDR1 and CDR2: ENHRY and SYGVKD. This CDR3 contains 14 residues. The CDR3 region has the DNA TGTGCCATCACCCGAGACAGGGAAGGGAATGAGCAGTTCTTC. Translating gives CAITRDREGNEQFF.

The V and J genes are TRBV6-1 and TRBJ2-2; the match to TRBD1 covers 8 bases. The CDR3 totals 14 residues. J lost 5 bases, V lost 2 bases, and 1 base had no gene match. In germline, CDR1 is MNHNS, CDR2 SASEGT. CDR3 nucleotides: TGTGCCAGCAGTGAACAGGGGGCTACCGGGGAGCTGTTTTTT. Protein product: CASSEQGATGELFF.

The chain employs TRBV3-1 (or the pseudogene TRBV3-2) and TRBJ2-1, with TRBD2 matching over 8 bases. This CDR3 has 15 residues. In germline, CDR1 is LGHDT, CDR2 YNNKEL (reference sequence). V trimming: 4 bases; J trimming: 6 bases; junction bases outside the gene matches: 8. This CDR3 reads CASSPYSGDSNEQFF. DNA for the CDR3: TGTGCCAGCAGCCCCTATAGCGGGGACTCCAATGAGCAGTTCTTC.

Written as DNA, the CDR3 is TGCGCCAGCAGCTATCAGGGGACAGGGATCAATTCACCCCTCCACTTT. Translation gives CASSYQGTGINSPLHF. The chain combines TRBV5-1 with TRBJ1-6; 9 bases agree with TRBD1. CDR1 and CDR2 from the germline V gene are SGHRS and YFSETQ. V was pared by 3 bases and J by 7 bases, with 8 bases of the junction left unmatched. This CDR3 has 16 residues.

V is TRBV7-9 and J is TRBJ2-3, with 7 bases lining up with TRBD1. There are 14 residues in the CDR3. V lost 5 bases and J lost 1; bases outside the gene matches: 3. The germline V gene encodes CDR1 SEHNR and CDR2 FQNEAQ (reference sequence). The CDR3 spells CASSLTGGTDTQYF. The CDR3 region has the DNA TGTGCCAGCAGCCTAACAGGGGGCACAGATACGCAGTATTTT.

This rearrangement joins TRBV28 to TRBJ2-5, with D maybe TRBD1 (5 bases). The CDR3 runs 13 residues. V gave up 2 bases and J gave up 7 bases, with 11 bases separating them. Germline V gene data show CDR1 as MDHEN and CDR2 as SYDVKM. CDR3: CASSLVEQGTQYF. The CDR3 bases are TGTGCCAGCAGTTTAGTGGAGCAGGGGACCCAGTACTTC.

This chain joins TRBV6-5 and TRBJ2-7; D is undetermined. The CDR3 is 12 amino acids. Germline loops: CDR1 MNHEY, CDR2 SVGAGI. Trimming left V 4 bases short and J 3 bases short, with 7 bases between. CDR3 protein: CASSSAGYEQYV. The CDR3 DNA is TGTGCCAGCAGTTCCGCAGGCTACGAGCAGTACGTC.

The chain employs TRBV3-1 (or the pseudogene TRBV3-2) and TRBJ1-1; D possibly corresponds to TRBD1 (6 bases). Trimming removed 2 bases from V and 8 bases from J, with 15 bases in between. The CDR3 contains 14 residues. Germline V CDR1 and CDR2: LGHDT, YNNKEL (reference sequence). In nucleotides, the CDR3 is TGTGCCAGCAGCCAAACCTCCCGGGACAACGAAGCTTTCTTT. Its protein is CASSQTSRDNEAFF.

This chain links TRBV11-3 with TRBJ2-3, with TRBD1 matching over 7 bases. Per the germline V gene, CDR1 is SGHNT and CDR2 is YENEEA. The length of the CDR3 is 13 residues. Losses at the gene ends were 5 bases for V and 4 bases for J; bases not matched to a gene: 3. This CDR3 reads CASSTQGADTQYF. The CDR3 coding sequence is TGTGCCAGCAGCACCCAGGGGGCAGATACGCAGTATTTT. Combining the CDR3 with reference TRBV11-3 and TRBJ2-3 gives the whole variable domain EAGVVQSPRYKIIEKKQPVAFWCNPISGHNTLYWYLQNLGQGPELLIRYENEEAVDDSQLPKDRFSAERLKGVDSTLKIQPAELGDSAVYLCASSTQGADTQYFGPGTRLTVL.

This clone was observed a single time. This chain uses TRBV6-5 with TRBJ1-5; 8 bases map to TRBD1. The CDR3 contains 14 residues. V dropped 7 bases and J dropped 6; count of bases not matched to a gene: 8. The germline CDR1 and CDR2 sequences are MNHEY and SVGAGI. This CDR3 reads CASTGQARVQPQHF. Here the CDR3 DNA reads TGTGCCAGCACGGGACAGGCGAGGGTTCAGCCCCAGCATTTT.

This sequence joins TRBV4-1 and TRBJ1-5; 9 bases map to TRBD1. The CDR3 spans 18 residues. After removal of 0 bases from V and 0 bases from J, the junction contained 6 bases not matched to a gene. The germline V gene encodes CDR1 MGHRA and CDR2 YSYEKL. CDR3: CASSQDRTGDYSNQPQHF. In nucleotides, the CDR3 is TGCGCCAGCAGCCAAGATAGGACAGGGGATTATAGCAATCAGCCCCAGCATTTT.

The V and J genes are TRBV10-3 and TRBJ2-5, with no clear D. This CDR3 spans 15 amino acids. Trimming took 2 bases from V and 5 from J, leaving 15 bases between them. Looked up from germline, CDR1 is ENHRY and CDR2 is SYGVKD. The CDR3 loop reads CAISEPGEPRETQYF. The CDR3 DNA reads as TGTGCCATCAGTGAGCCGGGTGAGCCGAGGGAGACCCAGTACTTC.

V is TRBV7-9 and J is TRBJ2-1; no clear D. V lost 3 bases to trimming and J lost 7 bases, with 13 bases between them. The germline gives CDR1 SEHNR, CDR2 FQNEAQ (reference sequence). This CDR3 is 14 amino acids long. CDR3 sequence (DNA): TGTGCCAGCAGCTTTGCAGGTTCCCGTAATGAGCAGTTCTTC. This encodes CASSFAGSRNEQFF.

The chain combines TRBV6-5 with TRBJ2-3; 9 nucleotides align to TRBD1. CDR1 is MNHEY and CDR2 is SVGAGI in the germline V gene. CDR3 length: 14 amino acids. Losses at the gene ends were 8 bases for V and 3 bases for J; bases not matched to a gene: 6. CDR3 DNA sequence: TGTGCCAGCCGAAGGGACAGGGCAACAGATACGCAGTATTTT. Translated, it gives CASRRDRATDTQYF.